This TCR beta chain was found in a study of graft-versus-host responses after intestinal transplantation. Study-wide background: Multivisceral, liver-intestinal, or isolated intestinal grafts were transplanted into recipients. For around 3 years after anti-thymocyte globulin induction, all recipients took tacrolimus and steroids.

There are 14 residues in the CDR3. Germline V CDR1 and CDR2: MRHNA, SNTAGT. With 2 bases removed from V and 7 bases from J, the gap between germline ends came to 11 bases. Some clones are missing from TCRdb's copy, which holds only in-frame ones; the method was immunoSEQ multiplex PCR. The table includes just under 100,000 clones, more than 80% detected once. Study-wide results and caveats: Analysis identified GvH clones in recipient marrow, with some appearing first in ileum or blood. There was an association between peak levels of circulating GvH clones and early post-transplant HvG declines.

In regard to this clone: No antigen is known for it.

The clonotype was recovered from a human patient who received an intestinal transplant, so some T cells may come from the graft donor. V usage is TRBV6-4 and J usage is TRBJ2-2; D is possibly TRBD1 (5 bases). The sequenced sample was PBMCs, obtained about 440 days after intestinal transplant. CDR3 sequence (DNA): TGTGCCAGCAGTGACGGCCAGGGTGTCGGGGAGCTGTTTTTT. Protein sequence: CASSDGQGVGELFF.